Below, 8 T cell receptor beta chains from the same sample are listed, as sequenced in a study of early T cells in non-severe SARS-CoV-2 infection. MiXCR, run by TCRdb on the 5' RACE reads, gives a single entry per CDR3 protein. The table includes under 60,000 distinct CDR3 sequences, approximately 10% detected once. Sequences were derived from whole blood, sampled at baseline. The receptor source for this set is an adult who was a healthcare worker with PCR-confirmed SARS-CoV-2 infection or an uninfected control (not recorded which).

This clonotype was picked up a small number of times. As DNA, the CDR3 is TGTGCCAGCAGCTTGGGTCTGATGGTCTACGAGCAGTACTTC. This codes for CASSLGLMVYEQYF. The gene calls are TRBV5-6 and TRBJ2-7; D is undetermined. Germline CDR1 and CDR2: SGHDT and YYEEEE. The CDR3 runs 14 residues. The V and J ends lost 0 bases and 3 bases respectively, with 10 bases between them.

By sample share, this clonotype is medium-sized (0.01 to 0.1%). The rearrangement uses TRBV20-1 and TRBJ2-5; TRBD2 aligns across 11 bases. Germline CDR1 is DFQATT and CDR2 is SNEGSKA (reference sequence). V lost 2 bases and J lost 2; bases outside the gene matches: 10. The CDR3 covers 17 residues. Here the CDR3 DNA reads TGCAGTGCTAGAACCCCCGGGACTAGCGGAATGCAAGAGACCCAGTACTTC. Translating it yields CSARTPGTSGMQETQYF.

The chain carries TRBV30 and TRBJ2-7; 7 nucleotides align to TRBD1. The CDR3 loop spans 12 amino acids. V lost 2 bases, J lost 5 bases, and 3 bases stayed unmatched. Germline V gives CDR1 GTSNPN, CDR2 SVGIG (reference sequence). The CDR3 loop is CAWSLTGDEQYF. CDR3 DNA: TGTGCCTGGAGTTTAACAGGGGACGAGCAGTACTTC.

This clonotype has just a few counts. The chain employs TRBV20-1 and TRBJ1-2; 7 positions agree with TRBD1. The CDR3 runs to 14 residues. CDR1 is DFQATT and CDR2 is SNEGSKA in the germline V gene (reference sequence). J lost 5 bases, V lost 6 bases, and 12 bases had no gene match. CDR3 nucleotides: TGCAGTGCGTACCGTGAGGACAGGTGGTATGGCTACACCTTC. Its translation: CSAYREDRWYGYTF.

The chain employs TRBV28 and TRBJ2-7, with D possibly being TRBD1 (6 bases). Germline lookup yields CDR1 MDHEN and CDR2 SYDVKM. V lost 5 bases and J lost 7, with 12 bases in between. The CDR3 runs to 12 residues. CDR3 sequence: CASSLQGREQYF. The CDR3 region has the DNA TGTGCCAGCAGTCTACAGGGTCGGGAGCAGTACTTC.

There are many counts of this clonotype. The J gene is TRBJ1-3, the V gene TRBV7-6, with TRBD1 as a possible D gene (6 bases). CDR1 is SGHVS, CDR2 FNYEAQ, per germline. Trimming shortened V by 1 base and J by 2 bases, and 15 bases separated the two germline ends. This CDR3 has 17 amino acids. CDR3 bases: TGTGCCAGCAGCTTAGAGAGGGGGGCACCACCTGGAAACACCATATATTTT. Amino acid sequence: CASSLERGAPPGNTIYF.

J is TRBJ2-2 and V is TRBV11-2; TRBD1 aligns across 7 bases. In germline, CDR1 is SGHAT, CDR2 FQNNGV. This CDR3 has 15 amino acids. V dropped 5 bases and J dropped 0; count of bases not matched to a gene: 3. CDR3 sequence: CASSPGQANTGELFF. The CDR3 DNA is TGTGCCAGCAGCCCTGGACAGGCGAACACCGGGGAGCTGTTTTTT.

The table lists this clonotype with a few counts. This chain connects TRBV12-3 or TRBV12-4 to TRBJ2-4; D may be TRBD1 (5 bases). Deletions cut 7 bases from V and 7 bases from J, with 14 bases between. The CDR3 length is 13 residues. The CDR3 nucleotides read TGTGCCAGCACCCCTCCCCCAGGGAACATTCAGTACTTC. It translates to CASTPPPGNIQYF.